Each of the 22 T cell receptor beta chains below was sequenced from the same sample in a study of cytomegalovirus exposure and HLA in healthy donors. It was with 60 Vbeta and 13 Jbeta primers that the PCR ran. TCRdb keeps only in-frame clones here, not all; method: immunoSEQ multiplex PCR. The data show 100,000 or so clones, around 84% seen once. Sequencing input: PBMCs. These receptors all stem from a woman aged 18-29 years in good health and CMV-seronegative.

This sequence joins TRBV2 and TRBJ2-5; 9 bases line up with TRBD2. This CDR3 comprises 14 residues. The V and J ends lost 5 bases and 3 bases, in that order; junction bases with no gene match: 4. Germline V CDR1 and CDR2: SNHLY, FYNNEI. CDR3 coding DNA: TGTGCCAGCAGTCCCCGGACTAGCGAAGAGACCCAGTACTTC. Protein sequence: CASSPRTSEETQYF. The full variable domain, its missing parts supplied by reference TRBV2 and TRBJ2-5, is EPEVTQTPSHQVTQMGQEVILRCVPISNHLYFYWYRQILGQKVEFLVSFYNNEISEKSEIFDDQFSVERPDGSNFTLKIRSTKLEDSAMYFCASSPRTSEETQYFGPGTRLLVL.

V gene TRBV6-1 combines with J gene TRBJ2-5; D might be TRBD2 (5 bases). The end of the DNA aligns better with TRBJ2-7, so the J call may be wrong. Germline CDR1 reads MNHNS; CDR2 reads SASEGT. This CDR3 is 15 amino acids long. The CDR3 here is CASSEREKSSYEQYF. CDR3 coding DNA: TGTGCCAGCAGTGAAAGGGAGAAGAGCTCCTACGAGCAGTACTTC.

This clone was counted a single time. The chain combines TRBV28 with TRBJ1-6, with D uncertain. The V gene lost 5 bases and the J gene lost 0 bases, with 8 bases spanning the gap. Germline assignment: CDR1 MDHEN and CDR2 SYDVKM. The CDR3 extends over 15 amino acids. CDR3 DNA sequence: TGTGCCAGCAGTCTAGGATACTCCTATAATTCACCCCTCCACTTT. It specifies CASSLGYSYNSPLHF.

This chain links TRBV7-2 with TRBJ2-3; a possible D gene is TRBD2 (5 bases). The CDR3 covers 17 residues. V was shortened by 6 bases and J by 2 bases, with 21 bases between the two germline ends. Germline V gives CDR1 SGHTA, CDR2 FQGNSA. The CDR3 DNA is TGTGCCAGCAGTTCCCCGTCCGGACTTCTACCCACAGATACGCAGTATTTT. This sequence encodes CASSSPSGLLPTDTQYF.

The chain links TRBV25-1 to TRBJ2-4; 7 nucleotides match TRBD1. The CDR3 is made up of 14 amino acids. The V gene's germline CDR1 is MGHDK and CDR2 SYGVNS. With V trimmed by 8 bases and J by 7 bases, 11 bases remained unmatched. In nucleotides, the CDR3 is TGTGCCAGCCTAGACAGGGAAGGATGGAACATTCAGTACTTC. Its translation is CASLDREGWNIQYF. Supplemented by reference TRBV25-1 and TRBJ2-4, the full variable domain reads EADIYQTPRYLVIGTGKKITLECSQTMGHDKMYWYQQDPGMELHLIHYSYGVNSTEKGDLSSESTVSRIRTEHFPLTLESARPSHTSQYLCASLDREGWNIQYFGAGTRLSVL.

This clone was seen a few times. This sequence joins TRBV19 and TRBJ1-2; 8 bases fit TRBD1. Germline CDR1 LNHDA, CDR2 SQIVND (reference sequence). The CDR3 covers 15 residues. With V trimmed by 0 bases and J by 5 bases, 5 bases remained unmatched. The CDR3 region has the DNA TGTGCCAGTAGTATAGAGGCAGGGGGCAGATATGGCTACACCTTC. It specifies CASSIEAGGRYGYTF.

V gene TRBV29-1 combines with J gene TRBJ2-3; possibly TRBD2 for D (6 bases). V gave up 2 bases and J gave up 6 bases, with 18 bases separating them. The CDR3 spans 15 residues. The germline gives CDR1 SQVTM, CDR2 ANQGSEA. CDR3 amino acids: CSVEFFRAGRDTQYF. The CDR3 DNA follows: TGCAGCGTTGAATTTTTCAGGGCAGGGAGGGATACGCAGTATTTT.

The CDR3, as DNA: TGTGCCAGCACCCGCGGGGGAACTGGAAACACCATATATTTT. It translates to CASTRGGTGNTIYF. This chain links TRBV6-1 with TRBJ1-3; D possibly corresponds to TRBD1 (5 bases). Germline lookup yields CDR1 MNHNS and CDR2 SASEGT. The CDR3 is 14 amino acids. V dropped 7 bases and J dropped 2 bases, with 12 bases sitting between them.

This clone was counted a single time. The rearrangement joins TRBV28 to TRBJ2-3; D is possibly TRBD1 (5 bases). The germline V and J ends were trimmed by 3 bases and 1 base, with 11 bases remaining between them. CDR3 size: 15 residues. Germline V gives CDR1 MDHEN, CDR2 SYDVKM. The CDR3 sequence is CASSFRVKGTDTQYF. CDR3 bases: TGTGCCAGCAGTTTCAGGGTTAAAGGCACAGATACGCAGTATTTT.

V is TRBV5-5 and J is TRBJ1-4; maybe TRBD1 (6 bases). Germline values: CDR1 SGHKS, CDR2 YYEKEE (reference sequence). CDR3 size: 17 residues. V lost 0 bases and J lost 0, with 12 bases in between. CDR3 nucleotide sequence: TGTGCCAGCAGCTTGGTGGGGGCCGCTGCAACTAATGAAAAACTGTTTTTT. It translates to CASSLVGAAATNEKLFF. The variable domain in full, with the rest retrieved from reference TRBV5-5 and TRBJ1-4, is DAGVTQSPTHLIKTRGQQVTLRCSPISGHKSVSWYQQVLGQGPQFIFQYYEKEERGRGNFPDRFSARQFPNYSSELNVNALLLGDSALYLCASSLVGAAATNEKLFFGSGTQLSVL.

The chain uses TRBV15 and TRBJ2-7; D is perhaps TRBD1 (5 bases). Trimming took off 5 bases at V and 0 bases at J, with 11 bases between the two ends. Germline V gene data show CDR1 as LNHNV and CDR2 as YYDKDF (reference sequence). The CDR3 covers 14 residues. The DNA of the CDR3 is TGTGCCACCAGCGAAGGGGTGTTCTCCTACGAGCAGTACTTC. It codes for CATSEGVFSYEQYF.

The chain couples TRBV4-1 to TRBJ2-3; 8 bases agree with TRBD2. There are 16 residues in the CDR3. Germline CDR1 reads MGHRA; CDR2 reads YSYEKL. V lost 2 bases and J lost 6; bases outside the gene matches: 10. CDR3 in amino acids: CASSQPGLVVSDTQYF. The CDR3 nucleotides read TGCGCCAGCAGCCAACCGGGACTAGTTGTGTCCGATACGCAGTATTTT.

V and J are TRBV7-9 and TRBJ2-2; 10 nucleotides line up with TRBD1. Trimming cost V 5 bases and J 4 bases; bases outside gene matches: 7. The V gene's germline CDR1 is SEHNR and CDR2 FQNEAQ (reference sequence). There are 16 residues in the CDR3. CDR3 in DNA: TGTGCCAGCAGCACAGCGGACAGGGGGAGCACCGGGGAGCTGTTTTTT. This translates into CASSTADRGSTGELFF.

V usage is TRBV18 and J usage is TRBJ2-3, with 8 bases aligning to TRBD2. V was pared by 2 bases and J by 2 bases, with 6 bases of the junction left unmatched. This CDR3 is 16 amino acids long. CDR1 is KGHSH and CDR2 is LQKENI in the germline V gene. CDR3 DNA sequence: TGTGCCAGCTCACCAGAGGTAGCGGGGTTCACAGATACGCAGTATTTT. It yields the protein CASSPEVAGFTDTQYF.

This clone was observed a single time. The V call is TRBV7-9, the J call TRBJ2-7; 9 bases are shared with TRBD1. CDR1 is SEHNR, CDR2 FQNEAQ, per germline (reference sequence). V was pared by 4 bases and J by 3 bases, with 7 bases of the junction left unmatched. The CDR3 covers 15 residues. The CDR3 DNA sequence: TGTGCCAGCAGCTCTATCACGACAGGGGGCTACGAGCAGTACTTC. Translated: CASSSITTGGYEQYF. Together with reference TRBV7-9 and TRBJ2-7, the CDR3 gives the full variable domain: DTGVSQNPRHKITKRGQNVTFRCDPISEHNRLYWYRQTLGQGPEFLTYFQNEAQLEKSRLLSDRFSAERPKGSFSTLEIQRTEQGDSAMYLCASSSITTGGYEQYFGPGTRLTVT.

The chain links TRBV11-2 to TRBJ2-5; D is unresolved. The J call may be mistaken, given a closer DNA end match to TRBJ2-7. Germline CDR1 is SGHAT and CDR2 is FQNNGV. This CDR3 has 12 residues. The DNA for the CDR3 is TGTGCCAGCAGCCACGGCGGCTACGAGCAGTACTTC. Residues: CASSHGGYEQYF.

Concerning this clone itself: At one of its ends the junction is not consistent with the germline gene, which may arise from a read error. Written as DNA, the CDR3 is TGTTCCAGCAGCTTAACGGGGTTTGGTTCACCCCTCCACTTT. Translating gives CSSSLTGFGSPLHF. The genes are TRBV7-9 and TRBJ1-6; D unresolved. Germline V gives CDR1 SEHNR, CDR2 FQNEAQ (reference sequence). CDR3 length equals 14 residues.

This clone was observed a single time. This specimen includes other DNA sequences encoding the same CDR3. This chain links TRBV28 with TRBJ2-7, with a tentative D call TRBD2 (6 bases). The ends were cut back, 5 bases at V and 2 bases at J, with 13 bases in the middle. This CDR3 contains 14 residues. Looked up from germline, CDR1 is MDHEN and CDR2 is SYDVKM. The DNA for the CDR3 is TGTGCCAGCAGTCTCTCTGGGGGGACCTACGAGCAGTACTTC. Translating it yields CASSLSGGTYEQYF. The full variable domain, in which reference TRBV28 and TRBJ2-7 provide the parts outside the CDR3, is DVKVTQSSRYLVKRTGEKVFLECVQDMDHENMFWYRQDPGLGLRLIYFSYDVKMKEKGDIPEGYSVSREKKERFSLILESASTNQTSMYLCASSLSGGTYEQYFGPGTRLTVT.

This clone was found a few times. This sequence joins TRBV7-2 and TRBJ1-2; D is unclear. Trimming took off 5 bases at V and 3 bases at J, with 16 bases between the two ends. The length of the CDR3 is 15 residues. Germline V gives CDR1 SGHTA, CDR2 FQGNSA. In DNA, the CDR3 is TGTGCCAGCAGCCAAGATGGCTCCCGCTACTATGGCTACACCTTC. It encodes CASSQDGSRYYGYTF.

This chain uses TRBV6-5 with TRBJ1-1; D unclear. The CDR3 has 14 residues. V was shortened by 0 bases and J by 1 base, with 6 bases between the two germline ends. Germline assignment: CDR1 MNHEY and CDR2 SVGAGI. CDR3 residues: CASSYSLENTEAFF. CDR3 nucleotide sequence: TGTGCCAGCAGTTACTCGTTAGAGAACACTGAAGCTTTCTTT.

The rearrangement links TRBV6-4 to TRBJ2-5; 10 nucleotides match TRBD2. The ends lost 5 bases at V and 1 base at J; junction bases unmatched: 4. CDR3 length: 15 amino acids. Germline assignment: CDR1 MRHNA and CDR2 SNTAGT. The CDR3 loop reads CASSPLAGAQETQYF. CDR3 bases: TGTGCCAGCAGTCCCCTAGCGGGGGCCCAAGAGACCCAGTACTTC.

The V gene is TRBV7-2, the J gene TRBJ2-1, with D perhaps matching TRBD2 (5 bases). The CDR3 sequence is 16 residues long. With 4 bases removed from V and 5 bases from J, the gap between germline ends came to 18 bases. Looked up from germline, CDR1 is SGHTA and CDR2 is FQGNSA. CDR3 region: CASSWPRGSTHNEQFF. Written as DNA, the CDR3 is TGTGCCAGCAGCTGGCCCCGCGGGTCTACCCACAATGAGCAGTTCTTC.